The T cell receptor (beta chain) under discussion was sequenced for a study of human T cells and chemical hapten exposure (dated by TCRdb to the early 2020s). For the wider study: For sensitization, 2% DPC in acetone was applied to a 2 cm by 2 cm area of upper inner arm skin. Patients additionally received weekly therapeutic DPC doses to the scalp throughout the approximately 25-week study period. Patch tests used Finn chambers with 0.01% DPC on the upper back, scored after 6 days by International Contact Dermatitis Research Group standards. Most of the patients in the cohort were female, and the cohort covered alopecia areata with under or over 50% scalp involvement, alopecia totalis and alopecia universalis. The libraries were sequenced as a pool, and the TCR yield per sample differed mostly because of small variations in library volumes within the pool. The study tracked peripheral blood TCR repertoire changes in vivo during primary and secondary sensitization to the hapten diphenylcyclopropenone (DPC) in alopecia patients. Blood was sampled from patients pre-sensitization (week 0) and at 2, 6 and about 24 weeks after DPC sensitization. Nearly 30 alopecia patients gave blood for TCR sequencing at one to four time points (pre-sensitization, 2, 6 and 24 weeks). What the authors observed across the whole study: Because every patient had alopecia, a presumed autoimmune disease, the patients' immune response might differ from that of healthy individuals. The number of PT1 expanded TCRs positively correlated with patch test score, significant at thresholds 8, 16 and 32 but not 4. Repeated subsampling changed both the strength of the expansion versus patch-test correlation and the threshold at which that correlation became significant. Significantly more large CDR3 similarity clusters were formed by expanded TCRs than by pre-sensitization or healthy control sets, consistent with antigen-driven responses. DPC sensitization did not change the number of TCRs with a frequency above 1 in 1000, and there was no evidence of changes in global repertoire structure.

Receptor libraries were prepared by RACE. Sequencing instrument: NextSeq 500. Library preparation attached unique molecular identifiers to individual cDNA molecules for quantitative, reproducible TCR counting. Both TCR alpha and TCR beta chains were sequenced from each blood RNA sample. The paper's data handling went like this. A median of about 87,000 TCRs per sample was observed, with a range of about 23,224 to 690,600. V, J and CDR3 annotation of the TCR reads was performed with the Decombinator software suite. For the PS versus PT1 abundance plots, all samples were subsampled to the same number of TCRs (28,000). TCRs were defined as expanded if absent before sensitization and observed at least eight times at the 2-week time point. TCRdb cleaned the public reads at Q25 with fastp, built clones with MiXCR and kept in-frame beta chains. Under each unique CDR3 protein, matching rows form one entry showing the most common genes and DNA. The V and J calls shown here were made by TCRdb, not taken from the authors' results. Within this sample are roughly 96,000 distinct CDR3 sequences, with 9.3% of them counted one time only. The ten largest clones take up approximately 2.2% of the sample.

Measured from the cysteine to the phenylalanine, the CDR3 is 10 residues long. Here the CDR3 DNA is all that survives: 30 bases in frame from base 1. CDR1 is given as SGHRS and CDR2 as YFSETQ, both from the germline V gene. V is cut by 7 bases and J by 9 bases, and the space between the germline ends is 5 bases. This clonotype was picked up a small number of times. What this receptor recognizes is not known. Per-base qualities were not stored, and no clone one base away is much larger. What the time point label conveys for this sample: patch test 2, 6 weeks after DPC sensitization. The treatment or condition tag for this specimen amounts to: therapeutic diphenylcyclopropenone sensitization with weekly scalp DPC. At each patch-test visit, blood was drawn before the patch test was applied. To be eligible, patients had to be aged 18 to 70, diagnosed with alopecia and judged suitable for DPC therapy, while pregnant patients were excluded. Total RNA was extracted from unfractionated whole blood that had been collected in Tempus Blood RNA tubes.

Here the sequenced sample was whole blood, taken in connection with sensitization to the hapten diphenylcyclopropenone (DPC). This sequence originates from a woman in her thirties or forties with alopecia areata. Some clones in this sample may be carry-over from other donors' samples. The sequence links TRBV5-1 to TRBJ1-6; the D segment cannot be called with confidence. The CDR3 reads as follows: CASHRSPLHF. The nucleotide sequence is TGCGCCAGCCATCGTTCACCCCTCCACTTT.